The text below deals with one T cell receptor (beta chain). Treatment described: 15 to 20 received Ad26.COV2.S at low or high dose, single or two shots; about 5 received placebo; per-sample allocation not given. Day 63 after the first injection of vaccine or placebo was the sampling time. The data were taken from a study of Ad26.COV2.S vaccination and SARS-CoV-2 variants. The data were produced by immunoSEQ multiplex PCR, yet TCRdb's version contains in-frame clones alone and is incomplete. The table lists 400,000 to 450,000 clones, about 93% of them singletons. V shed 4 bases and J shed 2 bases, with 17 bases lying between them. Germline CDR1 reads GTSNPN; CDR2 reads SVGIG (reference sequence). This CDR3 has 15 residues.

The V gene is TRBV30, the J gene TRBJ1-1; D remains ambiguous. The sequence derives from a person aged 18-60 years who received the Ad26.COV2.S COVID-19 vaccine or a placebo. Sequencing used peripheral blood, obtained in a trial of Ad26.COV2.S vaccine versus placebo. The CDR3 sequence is CAWTPTGWGNTEAFF. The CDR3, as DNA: TGTGCCTGGACACCCACGGGATGGGGTAACACTGAAGCTTTCTTT.